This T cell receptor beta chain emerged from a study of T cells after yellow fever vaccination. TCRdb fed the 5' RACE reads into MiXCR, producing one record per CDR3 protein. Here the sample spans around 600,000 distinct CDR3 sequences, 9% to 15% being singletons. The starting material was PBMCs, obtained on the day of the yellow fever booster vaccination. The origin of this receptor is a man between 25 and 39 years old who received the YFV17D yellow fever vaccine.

The CDR3 loop reads CASSLSPGLEQYF. CDR3 DNA sequence: TGTGCCAGCAGCTTATCCCCAGGGCTGGAGCAGTACTTC. V is TRBV7-6 and J is TRBJ2-7; tentative D call: TRBD1 (5 bases). CDR3 length equals 13 residues. V was trimmed by 2 bases and J by 7 bases, leaving 12 bases between them. The germline V gene has CDR1 SGHVS and CDR2 FNYEAQ.